The 27 T cell receptor beta chains presented below share a single source sample, sequenced in a study of T-cell memory formation after mild COVID-19. TCRdb ran MiXCR on the 5' RACE reads and lists one entry per CDR3 protein. The profile shows about 260,000 distinct CDR3 sequences, 15% to 20% of them singletons. Input material: PBMCs or a T cell subset sorted from them (not recorded which). The origin of the receptors is a man between 18 and 29 years old who had mild COVID-19 (a few samples of this study predate the infection). Cell type and time point are not known.

The chain couples TRBV29-1 to TRBJ2-7; the D is unclear. With 4 bases removed from V and 0 bases from J, the gap between germline ends came to 7 bases. CDR1 and CDR2 (germline): SQVTM, ANQGSEA. This CDR3 has 12 amino acids. This chain's CDR3 is CSVGVFSYEQYF. CDR3 DNA sequence: TGCAGCGTTGGAGTTTTCTCCTACGAGCAGTACTTC.

This sequence joins TRBV24-1 and TRBJ2-5, with a weak D call TRBD1 (6 bases). The CDR3 loop spans 14 amino acids. Per germline, CDR1 KGHDR and CDR2 SFDVKD. V shed 4 bases and J shed 9 bases, with 17 bases lying between them. The CDR3 DNA reads TGTGCCACCAGTGACCGGACAGAGCTCCGGCCCCAGTACTTC. Its protein is CATSDRTELRPQYF.

The chain employs TRBV5-4 and TRBJ2-2; 9 bases line up with TRBD2. In germline, CDR1 is SGHNT, CDR2 YYREEE (reference sequence). The CDR3 runs to 14 residues. The trim removed 7 bases at V and 5 bases at J, leaving 6 bases unmatched. As DNA, the CDR3 is TGTGCCAGCGGCGGGGGGGCCGGTACCGGGGAGCTGTTTTTT. Amino acid sequence: CASGGGAGTGELFF. Complete variable domain (other parts from reference TRBV5-4 and TRBJ2-2): ETGVTQSPTHLIKTRGQQVTLRCSSQSGHNTVSWYQQALGQGPQFIFQYYREEENGRGNFPPRFSGLQFPNYSSELNVNALELDDSALYLCASGGGAGTGELFFGEGSRLTVL.

In this sample, this clonotype turned up once. This rearrangement joins TRBV3-1 to TRBJ1-2, with D maybe TRBD1 (5 bases). The CDR3 runs to 11 residues. The germline V and J ends were trimmed by 0 bases and 11 bases, with 7 bases remaining between them. The V gene's germline CDR1 is LGHDT and CDR2 YNNKEL (reference sequence). The DNA of the CDR3 is TGTGCCAGCAGCCAAGAGGGGGAGTACACCTTC. Translation gives CASSQEGEYTF. The complete variable domain, with remaining parts taken from reference TRBV3-1 and TRBJ1-2, reads DTAVSQTPKYLVTQMGNDKSIKCEQNLGHDTMYWYKQDSKKFLKIMFSYNNKELIINETVPNRFSPKSPDKAHLNLHINSLELGDSAVYFCASSQEGEYTFGSGTRLTVV.

The chain employs TRBV18 and TRBJ2-6, with D maybe TRBD1 (6 bases). Germline CDR1 reads KGHSH; CDR2 reads LQKENI. The V end lost 6 bases, the J end lost 0 bases, and 12 bases lay between the germline ends. The CDR3 totals 16 residues. This CDR3 reads CASSRDISSGANVLTF. CDR3 nucleotide sequence: TGTGCCAGCTCGAGGGACATCAGCTCTGGGGCCAACGTCCTGACTTTC.

The chain employs TRBV7-3 and TRBJ2-3, with 8 bases aligning to TRBD2. The CDR3 loop spans 17 amino acids. Germline V gives CDR1 SGHTA, CDR2 FQGTGA. The junction had 9 bases not matched to a gene; V was cut back by 0 bases and J by 4 bases. CDR3 bases: TGTGCCAGCAGCTTAACGGAGCGGGGGCCCCCTCCAGATACGCAGTATTTT. This encodes CASSLTERGPPPDTQYF.

The rearrangement joins TRBV5-1 to TRBJ2-7; 7 bases are a match to TRBD2. CDR1 and CDR2 from the germline V gene are SGHRS and YFSETQ. Trimming took 0 bases from V and 0 from J; bases not matched to a gene: 6. This CDR3 contains 16 residues. The CDR3 bases are TGCGCCAGCAGCTTGGGGGTACTAGCGATCTCCTACGAGCAGTACTTC. Amino acid sequence: CASSLGVLAISYEQYF.

The chain has TRBV7-2 and TRBJ1-1; unclear D gene. Trimming took 4 bases from V and 8 from J, leaving 14 bases between them. Germline V gene sequence: CDR1 SGHTA, CDR2 FQGNSA. The length of the CDR3 is 13 residues. The CDR3 DNA reads TGTGCCAGCAGCTCATGGAACGGAGAAGAAGCTTTCTTT. Translation gives CASSSWNGEEAFF.

The chain is built from TRBV20-1 and TRBJ2-5; either TRBD1 or TRBD2 may supply D (7 bases each). CDR1 is DFQATT, CDR2 SNEGSKA, per germline (reference sequence). V was pared by 3 bases and J by 1 base, with 12 bases between. CDR3 size: 14 residues. The CDR3 loop reads CSASQGGAQETQYF. Here the CDR3 DNA reads TGCAGTGCTAGTCAGGGGGGGGCCCAAGAGACCCAGTACTTC.

The CDR3 nucleotides read TGCAGTGCTAGAGGTGACATTATGTACGAGCAGTACTTC. It yields the protein CSARGDIMYEQYF. This chain links TRBV20-1 with TRBJ2-7; D not resolved. This CDR3 contains 13 residues. V lost 1 base and J 4 bases, leaving 11 bases between the germline ends. CDR1 and CDR2 from the germline V gene are DFQATT and SNEGSKA (reference sequence).

In its sample, this clonotype was seen many times. CDR3 sequence reads: CASREWGGNSPLHF. CDR3 sequence (DNA): TGTGCCAGCAGGGAATGGGGAGGTAATTCACCCCTCCACTTT. The chain has TRBV6-5 and TRBJ1-6; D is unresolved. Per germline, CDR1 MNHEY and CDR2 SVGAGI. Trimming took off 6 bases at V and 6 bases at J, with 12 bases between the two ends. The CDR3 covers 14 residues.

The chain joins TRBV5-1 to TRBJ2-2; D gene unclear. The CDR3 runs to 14 residues. V was pared by 6 bases and J by 1 base, with 10 bases between. CDR1 is SGHRS, CDR2 YFSETQ, per germline. The CDR3, as DNA: TGCGCCAGCAAAGGGCAGGAGAACACCGGGGAGCTGTTTTTT. Amino acid sequence: CASKGQENTGELFF.

The chain couples TRBV20-1 to TRBJ2-3; D may be TRBD1 (5 bases). CDR3 length equals 13 residues. The germline V gene has CDR1 DFQATT and CDR2 SNEGSKA (reference sequence). CDR3 region: CSVIDPGSDTQYF. For the CDR3, the DNA is TGCAGCGTAATCGATCCAGGGTCCGATACGCAGTATTTT.

This sequence joins TRBV24-1 and TRBJ1-3; 8 positions agree with TRBD1. Trimming cost V 4 bases and J 0 bases; bases outside gene matches: 4. The germline CDR1 and CDR2 sequences are KGHDR and SFDVKD. CDR3 length: 16 amino acids. CDR3 DNA sequence: TGTGCCACCAGTGAGTCCGACAGGGGCTCTGGAAACACCATATATTTT. This translates into CATSESDRGSGNTIYF.

The J gene is TRBJ2-3, the V gene TRBV10-3; no clear D. This CDR3 is built from 12 residues. The V end lost 6 bases, the J end lost 5 bases, and 9 bases lay between the germline ends. Per germline, CDR1 ENHRY and CDR2 SYGVKD. Here the CDR3 reads CAISPSGDTQYF. The CDR3 DNA follows: TGTGCCATCAGCCCTTCGGGAGATACGCAGTATTTT.

V gene TRBV7-7 combines with J gene TRBJ2-3, with D unresolved. Germline-derived CDR1 and CDR2 are SSHAT and FNYEAQ (reference sequence). This CDR3 is 13 amino acids long. Trimming removed 5 bases at V and 2 bases at J, with 8 bases between. The CDR3 loop reads CASSEAYTDTQYF. The CDR3 coding sequence is TGTGCCAGCAGCGAAGCCTACACAGATACGCAGTATTTT.

This clonotype was picked up one time. The V call is TRBV12-3 or TRBV12-4, the J call TRBJ1-1; no clear D. Trimming stripped 3 bases from V and 4 bases from J, with 6 bases between. The CDR3 is made up of 12 amino acids. The CDR3 DNA reads as TGTGCCAGCAGTTTGAAGCTCACTGAAGCTTTCTTT. Encoded protein: CASSLKLTEAFF.

In this sample, this clonotype turned up many times. The chain uses TRBV27 and TRBJ1-2; D unclear. In germline, CDR1 is MNHEY, CDR2 SMNVEV (reference sequence). V dropped 0 bases and J dropped 4 bases, with 6 bases sitting between them. CDR3 length: 13 amino acids. The CDR3 DNA reads TGTGCCAGCAGTTTATCTGACGGCTATGGCTACACCTTC. Protein sequence: CASSLSDGYGYTF.

The gene calls are TRBV5-6 and TRBJ2-1; D remains unclear. The V gene's germline CDR1 is SGHDT and CDR2 YYEEEE. Trimming removed 7 bases at V and 6 bases at J, with 11 bases between. The CDR3 has 12 amino acids. The CDR3 region is CASWGPPNEQFF. In DNA, the CDR3 is TGTGCCAGCTGGGGTCCCCCCAATGAGCAGTTCTTC.

The V and J genes are TRBV5-1 and TRBJ2-5, with D possibly matching TRBD1 (6 bases). V gave up 2 bases and J gave up 3 bases, with 8 bases separating them. This CDR3 comprises 13 residues. In germline, CDR1 is SGHRS, CDR2 YFSETQ. Here the CDR3 DNA reads TGCGCCAGCAGCTTCGGGGACAAAGAGACCCAGTACTTC. Its translation is CASSFGDKETQYF.

This clonotype has only a few counts. The chain joins TRBV11-1 to TRBJ2-2, with D perhaps given as TRBD1 or TRBD2 (5 bases each). Germline V gives CDR1 SGHAT, CDR2 FQDESV (reference sequence). The CDR3 length is 19 residues. The V and J ends lost 3 bases and 8 bases respectively, with 28 bases between them. The CDR3 nucleotides are TGTGCCAGCAGCTTTATCGGGCTGTGGGGACGTGCCGATACGGGGGAGCTGTTTTTT. This gives the protein CASSFIGLWGRADTGELFF.

The chain links TRBV9 to TRBJ1-1; no clear D. V was trimmed by 10 bases and J by 1 base, leaving 17 bases between them. CDR3 length equals 14 residues. Looked up from germline, CDR1 is SGDLS and CDR2 is YYNGEE. The CDR3 nucleotides read TGTGCCTCCAAGAGCGAGGGATCGAACACTGAAGCTTTCTTT. This gives the protein CASKSEGSNTEAFF.

This clonotype appeared a few times. This sequence joins TRBV6-1 and TRBJ2-7, with D perhaps matching TRBD2 (5 bases). CDR1 and CDR2 from the germline V gene are MNHNS and SASEGT. Trimming removed 2 bases from V and 3 bases from J, with 11 bases in between. The CDR3 is 14 residues long. CDR3 sequence (DNA): TGTGCCAGCAGTGAAATAGCGCACAGCTACGAGCAGTACGTC. It codes for CASSEIAHSYEQYV.

This clonotype was seen ten or more times. The genes are TRBV7-6 and TRBJ1-2, with TRBD1 identical over 11 bases. After removal of 5 bases from V and 11 bases from J, the junction contained 10 bases not matched to a gene. The germline CDR1 and CDR2 sequences are SGHVS and FNYEAQ. This CDR3 contains 14 residues. CDR3 residues: CASSLLAGQGVYTF. Written as DNA, the CDR3 is TGTGCCAGCAGCCTACTTGCGGGACAGGGGGTTTACACCTTC.

This clonotype has more than one count but fewer than ten. This chain links TRBV5-5 with TRBJ1-1; 7 bases fit TRBD1. This CDR3 region has 15 residues. The germline V gene has CDR1 SGHKS and CDR2 YYEKEE (reference sequence). The V gene end was trimmed by 5 bases and the J gene end by 1 base; junction bases not matched to a gene: 8. CDR3 amino acids: CASSYGQDTNTEAFF. The CDR3 region has the DNA TGTGCCAGCAGTTACGGACAGGATACGAACACTGAAGCTTTCTTT.

V usage is TRBV20-1 and J usage is TRBJ2-3; possibly TRBD1 for D (8 bases). The CDR3 spans 15 residues. CDR1 is DFQATT and CDR2 is SNEGSKA in the germline V gene (reference sequence). Trimming took 2 bases from V and 2 from J, leaving 14 bases between them. CDR3 loop: CSARRTGTNTDTQYF. CDR3 in DNA: TGCAGTGCTAGAAGGACAGGGACTAACACAGATACGCAGTATTTT.

The gene calls are TRBV5-1 and TRBJ2-2; D may be TRBD2 (6 bases). V lost 5 bases, J lost 0 bases, and 11 bases lay in between. The germline gives CDR1 SGHRS, CDR2 YFSETQ. The CDR3 loop spans 15 amino acids. CDR3 protein: CASRYGTSNTGELFF. The CDR3 coding sequence is TGCGCCAGCAGATACGGGACTTCGAACACCGGGGAGCTGTTTTTT.